One and the same sample provided the 12 T cell receptor beta chains below, sequenced in a study of T cells after yellow fever vaccination. TCRdb re-called the 5' RACE reads through MiXCR, storing one row per CDR3 protein. The data hold a few hundred thousand distinct CDR3 sequences, with 3% to 4.5% observed a single time. The starting material was PBMCs, obtained 5 days after the yellow fever booster vaccination. These receptors all stem from a man younger than 30 who received the YFV17D yellow fever vaccine.

This clonotype was observed many times. This rearrangement joins TRBV4-3 to TRBJ2-5; D might be TRBD2 (5 bases). The V end lost 1 base, the J end lost 5 bases, and 11 bases lay between the germline ends. CDR1 is LGHNA, CDR2 YSLEER, per germline. The CDR3 loop spans 14 amino acids. CDR3 coding DNA: TGCGCCAGCAGCCAAGCCGGGCCGGGGGAGACCCAGTACTTC. It codes for CASSQAGPGETQYF.

The gene calls are TRBV29-1 and TRBJ1-1, with D possibly matching TRBD1 (5 bases). The CDR3 is 13 residues long. Germline assignment: CDR1 SQVTM and CDR2 ANQGSEA. V was pared by 7 bases and J by 5 bases, with 17 bases between. The CDR3 bases are TGCAGCGCTATGTCCCGGGGACGGACTGAAGCTTTCTTT. It is translated as CSAMSRGRTEAFF.

This clonotype was found a few times. J is TRBJ2-1 and V is TRBV29-1; D remains unclear. The germline CDR1 and CDR2 sequences are SQVTM and ANQGSEA. The CDR3 has 14 amino acids. V was cut by 1 base and J by 5 bases, with 12 bases left in between. CDR3 sequence reads: CSVEGRPNNNEQFF. CDR3 bases: TGCAGCGTTGAAGGCAGACCAAATAACAATGAGCAGTTCTTC.

In this sample, this clonotype turned up many times. The chain recombines TRBV6-1 with TRBJ1-4; D is ambiguous. The CDR3 has 13 amino acids. Trimming removed 4 bases from V and 8 bases from J, with 11 bases in between. CDR1 and CDR2 (germline): MNHNS, SASEGT. The CDR3: CASSGEVGEKLFF. CDR3 coding DNA: TGTGCCAGCAGTGGGGAAGTTGGGGAAAAACTGTTTTTT.

This clonotype was picked up a small number of times. The genes are TRBV29-1 and TRBJ2-7, with TRBD1 as a possible D gene (6 bases). The CDR3 consists of 11 residues. The ends were cut back, 3 bases at V and 4 bases at J, with 7 bases in the middle. The germline V gene encodes CDR1 SQVTM and CDR2 ANQGSEA. CDR3 DNA: TGCAGCGTTGAGGACAGTTACGAGCAGTACTTC. Encoded protein: CSVEDSYEQYF.

This clonotype appeared many times. This sequence joins TRBV20-1 and TRBJ2-1; a weak D match, TRBD1 (5 bases). Germline CDR1 is DFQATT and CDR2 is SNEGSKA (reference sequence). The CDR3 loop spans 12 amino acids. Trimming pared 0 bases from V and 9 bases from J, leaving 9 bases between. CDR3 DNA sequence: TGCAGTGCTAGAGATCTGGGGCTTGAGCAGTTCTTC. Its translation is CSARDLGLEQFF.

This clonotype was observed a handful of times. The V call is TRBV20-1, the J call TRBJ2-1; D is perhaps TRBD1 (6 bases). Trimming took 7 bases from V and 5 from J, leaving 9 bases between them. The germline CDR1 and CDR2 sequences are DFQATT and SNEGSKA (reference sequence). There are 11 residues in the CDR3. The CDR3 reads CSEDSNNEQFF. As DNA, the CDR3 is TGCAGTGAGGACAGTAACAATGAGCAGTTCTTC.

This clonotype has a handful of counts. V gene TRBV7-3 combines with J gene TRBJ2-3; perhaps TRBD2 as D (6 bases). The CDR3 length is 15 residues. Trimming removed 5 bases from V and 2 bases from J, with 14 bases in between. Looked up from germline, CDR1 is SGHTA and CDR2 is FQGTGA. The CDR3 here is CASSDPAGSTDTQYF. The DNA of the CDR3 is TGTGCCAGCAGCGATCCTGCGGGGTCCACAGATACGCAGTATTTT.

Ten or more counts support this clonotype. The chain links TRBV7-2 to TRBJ2-2; perhaps TRBD1 as D (6 bases). V lost 5 bases to trimming and J lost 0 bases, with 16 bases between them. CDR1 and CDR2 (germline): SGHTA, FQGNSA. The length of the CDR3 is 17 residues. This CDR3 reads CASSDIPGHANTGELFF. CDR3 sequence (DNA): TGTGCCAGCAGCGATATACCGGGACACGCGAACACCGGGGAGCTGTTTTTT.

This clonotype was seen ten or more times. The chain couples TRBV5-1 to TRBJ1-2; 7 positions agree with TRBD1. Trimming took 2 bases from V and 5 from J; bases not matched to a gene: 3. The CDR3 consists of 13 residues. Germline V lookup: CDR1 SGHRS, CDR2 YFSETQ. The CDR3 bases are TGCGCCAGCAGCTTCACAGGGGAGTATGGCTACACCTTC. Residues: CASSFTGEYGYTF.

This chain uses TRBV14 with TRBJ2-1; 12 bases match TRBD2. The CDR3 sequence is 14 residues long. Trimming at V came to 5 bases and at J to 8 bases, leaving 4 bases not matched to a gene. Germline CDR1 reads SGHDN; CDR2 reads FVKESK. DNA for the CDR3: TGTGCCAGCAGCGGGACTAGCGGGCGGGATGAGCAGTTCTTC. Amino acid sequence: CASSGTSGRDEQFF.

This clonotype was observed a few times. In DNA, the CDR3 is TGTGCCAGCAGTGAACACATACTCGAGCAGTACTTC. Its translation is CASSEHILEQYF. The chain links TRBV6-1 to TRBJ2-7, with unresolved D. The CDR3 spans 12 residues. V was shortened by 2 bases and J by 6 bases, with 8 bases between the two germline ends. Germline V gene lookup returns CDR1 MNHNS and CDR2 SASEGT.